Given below is one TCR beta chain in context. The method was immunoSEQ multiplex PCR; TCRdb's version includes in-frame clones alone and lacks a portion of them. The sample has approximately 93,000 clones, 75% to 90% seen once. Sample time point: after dendritic cell vaccination, including at tumor progression/relapse. This record comes from a study of glioma-infiltrating T cells after dendritic cell vaccination. Germline V gives CDR1 MNHEY, CDR2 SMNVEV (reference sequence). The CDR3 runs 14 residues. V dropped 8 bases and J dropped 4; count of bases not matched to a gene: 8. This receptor was taken from a human donor with glioblastoma. The J gene is TRBJ2-1, the V gene TRBV27; 7 bases fit TRBD2. The sample here was blood, taken after dendritic cell vaccination. The chain's CDR3 is CASLGGGTYNEQFF. CDR3 in DNA: TGTGCCAGCCTAGGCGGGGGTACTTACAATGAGCAGTTCTTC.